The 26 T cell receptor beta chains listed next were all sequenced from one sample in a study of OX40 agonist ivuxolimab in advanced cancers. The library was made by the immunoSEQ multiplex PCR assay. The table was pulled from immuneACCESS by TCRdb, which kept in-frame rearrangements only. Such tables lose some clones; where checked, under half of the loss comes from unresolved V genes, and the rest has no known cause. This sample holds under 75,000 clones; 86% were observed only once. The ten largest account for approximately 0.73% of the sample. The specimen comprised CD4+ or CD8+ T cells sorted from blood, sampled in a trial of the OX40 agonist ivuxolimab. Receptor source: an adult with an advanced solid tumor such as melanoma, head and neck, liver or kidney cancer.

The table lists this clone with a count of one. The chain joins TRBV7-9 to TRBJ1-6; D call uncertain. Germline assignment: CDR1 SEHNR and CDR2 FQNEAQ (reference sequence). Trimming cost V 2 bases and J 9 bases, with 14 bases left between them. This CDR3 is built from 15 residues. CDR3 region: CASSLTDSRSSPLHF. The CDR3 coding sequence is TGTGCCAGCAGCTTAACGGACTCCCGATCTTCACCCCTCCACTTT.

This chain uses TRBV14 with TRBJ2-5, with D possibly matching TRBD2 (5 bases). The germline V and J ends were trimmed by 0 bases and 4 bases, with 15 bases remaining between them. This CDR3 has 16 residues. From germline, CDR1 is SGHDN and CDR2 FVKESK. The CDR3 loop reads CASSQELLAEIETQYF. CDR3 nucleotide sequence: TGTGCCAGCAGCCAAGAATTGCTAGCTGAGATAGAGACCCAGTACTTC. The full variable domain, completed using reference TRBV14 and TRBJ2-5, is EAGVTQFPSHSVIEKGQTVTLRCDPISGHDNLYWYRRVMGKEIKFLLHFVKESKQDESGMPNNRFLAERTGGTYSTLKVQPAELEDSGVYFCASSQELLAEIETQYFGPGTRLLVL.

V is TRBV6-5 and J is TRBJ1-1; D is undetermined. Trimming pared 5 bases from V and 4 bases from J, leaving 8 bases between. Germline CDR1 and CDR2: MNHEY and SVGAGI. The length of the CDR3 is 12 residues. For the CDR3, the DNA is TGTGCCAGCAGTGGAGGGCCCACTGAAGCTTTCTTT. Its translation: CASSGGPTEAFF.

This chain links TRBV7-2 with TRBJ2-1; D is ambiguous. This CDR3 comprises 15 residues. Trimming took off 6 bases at V and 2 bases at J, with 14 bases between the two ends. From germline, CDR1 is SGHTA and CDR2 FQGNSA. CDR3 in amino acids: CASSSGPSAYNEQFF. DNA of the CDR3: TGTGCCAGCAGTTCCGGGCCTTCGGCCTACAATGAGCAGTTCTTC.

The V gene is TRBV6-5, the J gene TRBJ2-7; TRBD1 might be the D (6 bases). CDR1 is MNHEY and CDR2 is SVGAGI in the germline V gene. Trimming took off 6 bases at V and 6 bases at J, with 15 bases between the two ends. The CDR3 is 13 amino acids. CDR3 bases: TGTGCCAGCAGCCGAACAGGGCTGGGCGAGCAGTACTTC. This codes for CASSRTGLGEQYF.

This clone was recorded once. The DNA of the CDR3 is TGCGCCAGCAGCCAACCGGGACTAGCCTACAATGAGCAGTTCTTC. Protein sequence: CASSQPGLAYNEQFF. The chain uses TRBV4-1 and TRBJ2-1; TRBD2 aligns across 8 bases. The germline CDR1 and CDR2 sequences are MGHRA and YSYEKL. The CDR3 consists of 15 residues. V gave up 2 bases and J gave up 2 bases; unmatched junction bases: 2.

In its sample, this clone was seen a few times. V gene TRBV4-3 combines with J gene TRBJ2-3, with D possibly TRBD1 on 6 matching bases. The germline gives CDR1 LGHNA, CDR2 YSLEER. Trimming removed 4 bases from V and 2 bases from J, with 10 bases in between. This CDR3 is 14 amino acids long. CDR3 loop: CASSPTGPTDTQYF. The CDR3 DNA reads as TGCGCCAGCAGCCCGACAGGCCCCACAGATACGCAGTATTTT.

The chain carries TRBV29-1 and TRBJ1-2; no clear D. V dropped 4 bases and J dropped 4 bases, with 10 bases sitting between them. The CDR3 runs 12 residues. Per germline, CDR1 SQVTM and CDR2 ANQGSEA. CDR3 protein: CSVVSVSYGYTF. For the CDR3, the DNA is TGCAGCGTTGTGTCAGTGAGCTATGGCTACACCTTC.

This clone has a single count. The CDR3 DNA sequence: TGTGCCAGCAGTGATAACAGGAACACTGAAGCTTTCTTT. This codes for CASSDNRNTEAFF. This chain links TRBV6-4 with TRBJ1-1; D ambiguous. This CDR3 region has 13 residues. The ends were cut back, 3 bases at V and 1 base at J, with 6 bases in the middle. Germline CDR1 reads MRHNA; CDR2 reads SNTAGT.

This chain uses TRBV7-2 with TRBJ2-7, with D possibly TRBD1 on 8 matching bases. This CDR3 comprises 12 residues. Trimming took 5 bases from V and 6 from J, leaving 11 bases between them. Germline CDR1 is SGHTA and CDR2 is FQGNSA. Here the CDR3 reads CASSTGGGEQYF. CDR3 coding DNA: TGTGCCAGCAGCACAGGGGGGGGCGAGCAGTACTTC.

The J gene is TRBJ1-1, the V gene TRBV30; D gene uncertain. This CDR3 has 14 amino acids. V lost 2 bases to trimming and J lost 1 base, with 11 bases between them. Looked up from germline, CDR1 is GTSNPN and CDR2 is SVGIG (reference sequence). CDR3 DNA sequence: TGTGCCTGGAGTTCAGACACAGAGAACACTGAAGCTTTCTTT. Residues: CAWSSDTENTEAFF.

This rearrangement joins TRBV11-2 to TRBJ1-1, with 9 bases aligning to TRBD1. Germline V CDR1 and CDR2: SGHAT, FQNNGV. V lost 4 bases and J lost 8; bases outside the gene matches: 5. CDR3 size: 13 residues. CDR3: CASSSTGGWEAFF. CDR3 bases: TGTGCCAGCAGCTCAACAGGGGGCTGGGAAGCTTTCTTT.

The V call is TRBV21-1, the J call TRBJ1-2. TRBV21-1 is assigned pseudogene status. This CDR3 has 16 residues. CDR3 nucleotide sequence: TGTGCCAGCAGCAAAGAAGGACGGTGTAGGGACTATGGCTACACCTTC. This gives the protein CASSKEGRCRDYGYTF.

This chain links TRBV19 with TRBJ2-6, with unresolved D. Germline loops: CDR1 LNHDA, CDR2 SQIVND (reference sequence). This CDR3 comprises 14 residues. V dropped 7 bases and J dropped 3 bases, with 10 bases sitting between them. CDR3 sequence (DNA): TGTGCCAGTACGAAGGGCGGTGGGGCCAACGTCCTGACTTTC. Translated: CASTKGGGANVLTF.

The chain has TRBV14 and TRBJ2-2; a weak D match, TRBD1 (6 bases). Looked up from germline, CDR1 is SGHDN and CDR2 is FVKESK. The CDR3 sequence is 15 residues long. Trimming removed 1 base at V and 6 bases at J, with 12 bases between. In DNA, the CDR3 is TGTGCCAGCAGCCAAGGAATTAACAGGGCCGGGGAGCTGTTTTTT. Its translation: CASSQGINRAGELFF.

The chain couples TRBV6-5 to TRBJ2-7; D may match TRBD1 or TRBD2 (5 bases each). V lost 0 bases, J lost 2 bases, and 14 bases lay in between. This CDR3 comprises 16 residues. Germline values: CDR1 MNHEY, CDR2 SVGAGI. DNA for the CDR3: TGTGCCAGCAGTTACTCGAGGGGTCTATCGGCCTACGAGCAGTACTTC. It yields the protein CASSYSRGLSAYEQYF.

This chain links TRBV12-2 with TRBJ2-1. TRBV12-2 is tagged as a pseudogene. There are 15 residues in the CDR3. The CDR3 loop reads CASRLTRLSYNEQFF. The DNA of the CDR3 is TGTGCAAGTCGACTTACACGTCTCTCCTACAATGAGCAGTTCTTC.

The CDR3 reads CAWSIQGAPNSPLHF. DNA for the CDR3: TGTGCCTGGAGCATCCAGGGGGCGCCTAATTCACCCCTCCACTTT. The rearrangement joins TRBV30 to TRBJ1-6; 8 positions match TRBD1. After removal of 3 bases from V and 6 bases from J, the junction contained 7 bases not matched to a gene. CDR1 and CDR2 from the germline V gene are GTSNPN and SVGIG (reference sequence). The CDR3 totals 15 residues.

The chain has TRBV6-1 and TRBJ1-5, with TRBD1 identical over 7 bases. The CDR3 is 13 residues long. Germline V gene lookup returns CDR1 MNHNS and CDR2 SASEGT. V was clipped by 6 bases and J by 2 bases; unmatched bases: 1. The CDR3 reads CASRTGGNQPQHF. DNA of the CDR3: TGTGCCAGCAGAACAGGGGGCAATCAGCCCCAGCATTTT.

The chain couples TRBV6-1 to TRBJ2-3; tentatively, D is TRBD2 (6 bases). The CDR3 runs 11 residues. Germline CDR1 reads MNHNS; CDR2 reads SASEGT. V was clipped by 6 bases and J by 5 bases, with 6 bases between them. CDR3 nucleotide sequence: TGTGCCAGCAGGGGGGGAGATACGCAGTATTTT. This gives the protein CASRGGDTQYF.

A few counts support this clone. This chain joins TRBV7-8 and TRBJ2-7; either TRBD1 or TRBD2 may supply D (5 bases each). CDR3 length: 17 amino acids. Germline-derived CDR1 and CDR2 are SGHVS and FQNEAQ. V gave up 1 base and J gave up 1 base, with 17 bases separating them. CDR3 sequence reads: CASSLGGSGSISYEQYF. The CDR3 coding sequence is TGTGCCAGCAGCTTAGGGGGGAGCGGTTCGATTTCCTACGAGCAGTACTTC.

The rearrangement uses TRBV25-1 and TRBJ2-2, with a tentative D call TRBD1 (5 bases). The length of the CDR3 is 15 residues. CDR1 and CDR2 (germline): MGHDK, SYGVNS. Trimming pared 3 bases from V and 4 bases from J, leaving 12 bases between. DNA of the CDR3: TGTGCCAGCAGTGATAAGGGGTTTGGCACCGGGGAGCTGTTTTTT. It translates to CASSDKGFGTGELFF.

The V call is TRBV6-5, the J call TRBJ2-7; 8 positions match TRBD1. The germline V gene encodes CDR1 MNHEY and CDR2 SVGAGI. This CDR3 has 13 amino acids. J lost 7 bases, V lost 4 bases, and 6 bases had no gene match. CDR3 coding DNA: TGTGCCAGCAGTTCGGATACAGGGGGGGAGCAGTACTTC. Amino acid sequence: CASSSDTGGEQYF.

This chain links TRBV9 with TRBJ2-1; no definite D call. Trimming shortened V by 0 bases and J by 8 bases, and 12 bases separated the two germline ends. This CDR3 contains 14 residues. The germline CDR1 and CDR2 sequences are SGDLS and YYNGEE. This chain's CDR3 is CASSVVSTRYEQFF. CDR3 DNA: TGTGCCAGCAGCGTAGTTTCTACTCGGTATGAGCAGTTCTTC.

CDR3 DNA: TGTGCCAGCAAGGGCCTCTCTAACTCGAATGAGCAGTTCTTC. Translation: CASKGLSNSNEQFF. The chain carries TRBV6-6 and TRBJ2-1; D not certain. CDR3 length: 14 amino acids. Germline V gene sequence: CDR1 MNHNY, CDR2 SVGAGI (reference sequence). Trimming cost V 7 bases and J 7 bases, with 17 bases left between them.

The chain is built from TRBV5-1 and TRBJ2-4; D could derive from TRBD1 or TRBD2 (5 bases each). In germline, CDR1 is SGHRS, CDR2 YFSETQ. CDR3 length: 13 residues. V was shortened by 4 bases and J by 14 bases, with 19 bases between the two germline ends. This CDR3 is CASSRGDGGEKYF. CDR3 sequence (DNA): TGCGCCAGCAGCCGAGGGGACGGCGGTGAGAAGTACTTC.